This is a list of T cell receptor beta chains from one sample in a study of CD8 T cells in ankylosing spondylitis. One entry per CDR3 protein, called by TCRdb with MiXCR from the 5' RACE reads. In the table there are some 150,000 distinct CDR3 sequences, about an eighth of which are singletons. The material sequenced was blood, either unsorted or a sorted T cell fraction (not recorded which). The receptor source for this set is a female donor with ankylosing spondylitis or in good health (not recorded which). The CDR3 runs from the conserved cysteine through the conserved F or W. D genes are given only for firm matches. A row's size may be missing; if present it is once, few, many or a size class.

abundance: many; d_gene: TRBD2; v_gene: TRBV12-3/TRBV12-4; j_gene: TRBJ2-7; CDR3aa: CASSRISGRGEQYF; CDR3nt: TGTGCCAGCAGCCGTATTAGCGGGAGAGGCGAGCAGTACTTC
abundance: many; d_gene: TRBD1; v_gene: TRBV7-6; j_gene: TRBJ1-5; CDR3aa: CASSRGQGAGPQHF; CDR3nt: TGTGCCAGCAGCCGGGGACAGGGGGCTGGGCCCCAGCATTTT
abundance: many; d_gene: TRBD1; v_gene: TRBV3-1; j_gene: TRBJ1-5; CDR3aa: CASSHRGLQPQHF; CDR3nt: TGTGCCAGCAGCCACAGGGGGCTACAGCCCCAGCATTTT
abundance: many; d_gene: .; v_gene: TRBV4-2; j_gene: TRBJ1-5; CDR3aa: CASSQVGGNQPQHF; CDR3nt: TGTGCCAGCAGCCAAGTTGGGGGTAATCAGCCCCAGCATTTT
abundance: once; d_gene: .; v_gene: TRBV6-2/TRBV6-3; j_gene: TRBJ2-3; CDR3aa: CASSLSQGDTQYF; CDR3nt: TGTGCCAGCAGTCTGTCCCAGGGCGATACGCAGTATTTT
abundance: many; d_gene: .; v_gene: TRBV10-3; j_gene: TRBJ2-5; CDR3aa: CAISRAGAVETQYF; CDR3nt: TGTGCCATCAGTCGAGCCGGGGCGGTAGAGACCCAGTACTTC
abundance: many; d_gene: .; v_gene: TRBV6-5; j_gene: TRBJ1-2; CDR3aa: CASSYRGANYGYTF; CDR3nt: TGTGCCAGCAGTTATCGGGGGGCAAACTATGGCTACACCTTC
abundance: many; d_gene: TRBD1; v_gene: TRBV5-1; j_gene: TRBJ2-7; CDR3aa: CASSLSGTGTYEQYF; CDR3nt: TGCGCCAGCAGCCTTAGTGGGACAGGGACTTACGAGCAGTACTTC
abundance: many; d_gene: .; v_gene: TRBV28; j_gene: TRBJ1-1; CDR3aa: CASSFPPGGPNTEAFF; CDR3nt: TGTGCCAGCAGTTTCCCCCCCGGGGGTCCGAACACTGAAGCTTTCTTT
abundance: many; d_gene: .; v_gene: TRBV20-1; j_gene: TRBJ1-1; CDR3aa: CSALLNTEAFF; CDR3nt: TGCAGTGCCCTCTTGAACACTGAAGCTTTCTTT
abundance: many; d_gene: TRBD1; v_gene: TRBV5-1; j_gene: TRBJ1-1; CDR3aa: CASSGQGMNTEAFF; CDR3nt: TGCGCCAGCAGTGGACAGGGTATGAACACTGAAGCTTTCTTT
abundance: many; d_gene: TRBD1; v_gene: TRBV5-1; j_gene: TRBJ2-2; CDR3aa: CASKFRQGRTGELFF; CDR3nt: TGCGCCAGCAAGTTCCGACAGGGTCGCACCGGGGAGCTGTTTTTT
abundance: many; d_gene: TRBD1; v_gene: TRBV12-3/TRBV12-4; j_gene: TRBJ1-4; CDR3aa: CASSPDRANEKLFF; CDR3nt: TGTGCCAGCAGCCCCGACAGGGCTAATGAAAAACTGTTTTTT
abundance: many; d_gene: .; v_gene: TRBV28; j_gene: TRBJ2-7; CDR3aa: CASRSIKWERYEQYF; CDR3nt: TGTGCCAGCCGGTCCATCAAGTGGGAGCGGTACGAGCAGTACTTC
abundance: many; d_gene: .; v_gene: TRBV30; j_gene: TRBJ1-1; CDR3aa: CALQGPNTEAFF; CDR3nt: TGTGCCCTACAGGGCCCGAACACTGAAGCTTTCTTT
abundance: many; d_gene: .; v_gene: TRBV29-1; j_gene: TRBJ1-2; CDR3aa: CSTRGGANYGYTF; CDR3nt: TGCAGCACCCGAGGGGGGGCGAACTATGGCTACACCTTC
abundance: many; d_gene: TRBD2; v_gene: TRBV7-9; j_gene: TRBJ2-7; CDR3aa: CASSYGSGSYEQYF; CDR3nt: TGTGCCAGCAGCTACGGTAGCGGGAGCTACGAGCAGTACTTC
abundance: many; d_gene: TRBD1; v_gene: TRBV28; j_gene: TRBJ2-3; CDR3aa: CASRPTGRGTDTQYF; CDR3nt: TGTGCCAGCCGTCCGACAGGGCGCGGAACAGATACGCAGTATTTT
abundance: many; d_gene: .; v_gene: TRBV30; j_gene: TRBJ1-1; CDR3aa: CAWGIDTEAFF; CDR3nt: TGTGCCTGGGGGATCGACACTGAAGCTTTCTTT
abundance: few; d_gene: .; v_gene: TRBV7-2; j_gene: TRBJ1-1; CDR3aa: CASSLRQAGDTEAFF; CDR3nt: TGTGCCAGCAGCTTACGACAGGCAGGGGACACTGAAGCTTTCTTT
abundance: .; d_gene: .; v_gene: TRBV4-2; j_gene: TRBJ1-5; CDR3aa: CASSPRTDSNQPQHF; CDR3nt: TGTGCCAGCAGTCCGAGGACAGATAGCAATCAGCCCCAGCATTTT
abundance: many; d_gene: TRBD1; v_gene: TRBV20-1; j_gene: TRBJ2-7; CDR3aa: CSAITGTGGERPYYEQYF; CDR3nt: TGCAGTGCAATCACCGGGACAGGGGGCGAGAGACCTTACTACGAGCAGTACTTC
abundance: .; d_gene: TRBD2; v_gene: TRBV5-6; j_gene: TRBJ2-1; CDR3aa: CASNFLESGTGEQFF; CDR3nt: TGTGCCAGCAATTTCCTAGAGAGCGGGACTGGGGAGCAGTTCTTC
abundance: few; d_gene: TRBD1; v_gene: TRBV18; j_gene: TRBJ1-4; CDR3aa: CASSPLDRAGEKLFF; CDR3nt: TGTGCCAGCTCACCACTGGACAGGGCGGGAGAAAAACTGTTTTTT
abundance: many; d_gene: TRBD2; v_gene: TRBV20-1; j_gene: TRBJ2-3; CDR3aa: CSASGLAGTQGGDTQYF; CDR3nt: TGCAGTGCGTCGGGACTAGCGGGAACACAAGGGGGAGATACGCAGTATTTT
abundance: many; d_gene: TRBD2; v_gene: TRBV12-3/TRBV12-4; j_gene: TRBJ2-1; CDR3aa: CASSRASGSSGDYNEQFF; CDR3nt: TGTGCCAGCAGCCGGGCTAGCGGGAGTTCCGGGGATTACAATGAGCAGTTCTTC
abundance: many; d_gene: .; v_gene: TRBV20-1; j_gene: TRBJ2-6; CDR3aa: CSARDLGGLSGANVLTF; CDR3nt: TGCAGTGCTAGAGATCTGGGGGGCCTCTCTGGGGCCAACGTCCTGACTTTC
abundance: many; d_gene: TRBD1; v_gene: TRBV4-1; j_gene: TRBJ2-7; CDR3aa: CASSHAGTGAYEQYF; CDR3nt: TGCGCCAGCAGCCATGCCGGGACAGGGGCCTACGAGCAGTACTTC
abundance: many; d_gene: TRBD1; v_gene: TRBV6-1; j_gene: TRBJ2-2; CDR3aa: CASPTGARNTGELFF; CDR3nt: TGTGCCAGCCCCACAGGGGCCCGGAACACCGGGGAGCTGTTTTTT
abundance: many; d_gene: .; v_gene: TRBV19; j_gene: TRBJ1-2; CDR3aa: CASSIVGYGYTF; CDR3nt: TGTGCCAGTAGTATAGTCGGGTATGGCTACACCTTC
abundance: many; d_gene: .; v_gene: TRBV24-1; j_gene: TRBJ2-5; CDR3aa: CATSDYDPVSETQYF; CDR3nt: TGTGCCACCAGTGATTACGACCCCGTTAGCGAGACCCAGTACTTC
abundance: many; d_gene: .; v_gene: TRBV5-1; j_gene: TRBJ2-5; CDR3aa: CASSLSEETQYF; CDR3nt: TGCGCCAGCAGCTTGTCTGAAGAGACCCAGTACTTC
abundance: many; d_gene: TRBD1; v_gene: TRBV20-1; j_gene: TRBJ2-7; CDR3aa: CSAREAGGYEQYF; CDR3nt: TGCAGTGCTAGAGAGGCAGGGGGCTACGAGCAGTACTTC
abundance: .; d_gene: .; v_gene: TRBV5-1; j_gene: TRBJ2-5; CDR3aa: CASSLLATQETQYF; CDR3nt: TGCGCCAGCAGCTTGTTGGCAACCCAAGAGACCCAGTACTTC
abundance: .; d_gene: .; v_gene: TRBV7-3; j_gene: TRBJ2-1; CDR3aa: CASRAPGNEQFF; CDR3nt: TGTGCCAGCAGGGCCCCAGGTAATGAGCAGTTCTTC
abundance: many; d_gene: .; v_gene: TRBV7-9; j_gene: TRBJ1-1; CDR3aa: CASSFAAEAFF; CDR3nt: TGTGCCAGCAGCTTTGCGGCGGAAGCTTTCTTT
abundance: few; d_gene: TRBD2; v_gene: TRBV20-1; j_gene: TRBJ2-1; CDR3aa: CSATVGLAGDEQFF; CDR3nt: TGCAGTGCGACGGTGGGCCTAGCGGGAGATGAGCAGTTCTTC
abundance: many; d_gene: TRBD1; v_gene: TRBV20-1; j_gene: TRBJ2-2; CDR3aa: CSARGAIGTANTGELFF; CDR3nt: TGCAGTGCTAGGGGGGCCATAGGGACAGCGAACACCGGGGAGCTGTTTTTT
abundance: many; d_gene: TRBD2; v_gene: TRBV18; j_gene: TRBJ2-3; CDR3aa: CASSPSGGAETDTQYF; CDR3nt: TGTGCCAGCTCACCAAGCGGGGGGGCCGAAACAGATACGCAGTATTTT
abundance: many; d_gene: TRBD1; v_gene: TRBV6-5; j_gene: TRBJ2-2; CDR3aa: CASSYTAGGTNTGELFF; CDR3nt: TGTGCCAGCAGTTACACGGCAGGGGGCACGAACACCGGGGAGCTGTTTTTT
abundance: many; d_gene: TRBD2; v_gene: TRBV20-1; j_gene: TRBJ2-1; CDR3aa: CSATGLAGVDEQFF; CDR3nt: TGCAGTGCTACGGGACTAGCGGGAGTCGATGAGCAGTTCTTC
abundance: many; d_gene: TRBD2; v_gene: TRBV9; j_gene: TRBJ2-7; CDR3aa: CASSGGGALFSEQYF; CDR3nt: TGTGCCAGCTCCGGCGGGGGGGCTCTATTTTCGGAGCAGTACTTC
abundance: many; d_gene: TRBD1; v_gene: TRBV20-1; j_gene: TRBJ2-1; CDR3aa: CSAKEAHRGGNEQFF; CDR3nt: TGCAGTGCTAAAGAGGCCCACAGGGGTGGCAATGAGCAGTTCTTC
abundance: many; d_gene: .; v_gene: TRBV19; j_gene: TRBJ1-1; CDR3aa: CASMGAGWTEAFF; CDR3nt: TGTGCCAGTATGGGGGCAGGGTGGACTGAAGCTTTCTTT
abundance: many; d_gene: .; v_gene: TRBV20-1; j_gene: TRBJ1-1; CDR3aa: CSARDGGMNTEAFF; CDR3nt: TGCAGTGCTAGAGATGGTGGGATGAACACTGAAGCTTTCTTT
abundance: many; d_gene: TRBD1; v_gene: TRBV7-2; j_gene: TRBJ1-5; CDR3aa: CASSPGTEGLPQHF; CDR3nt: TGTGCCAGCAGCCCCGGGACAGAAGGATTGCCCCAGCATTTT
abundance: many; d_gene: TRBD1; v_gene: TRBV24-1; j_gene: TRBJ1-5; CDR3aa: CATSDFLTGVGQPQHF; CDR3nt: TGTGCCACCAGTGATTTCTTGACAGGGGTGGGCCAGCCCCAGCATTTT
abundance: many; d_gene: .; v_gene: TRBV5-5; j_gene: TRBJ1-5; CDR3aa: CASSPEGGRGGQPQHF; CDR3nt: TGTGCCAGCAGCCCAGAGGGGGGCAGGGGTGGTCAGCCCCAGCATTTT
abundance: many; d_gene: .; v_gene: TRBV25-1; j_gene: TRBJ2-2; CDR3aa: CASSVFNRESGELFF; CDR3nt: TGTGCCAGCAGTGTTTTTAACAGGGAGTCCGGGGAGCTGTTTTTT
abundance: many; d_gene: .; v_gene: TRBV20-1; j_gene: TRBJ2-5; CDR3aa: CSAWDTIQETQYF; CDR3nt: TGCAGTGCTTGGGACACGATCCAAGAGACCCAGTACTTC
abundance: many; d_gene: .; v_gene: TRBV25-1; j_gene: TRBJ2-7; CDR3aa: CASTEGKTRFRCEQYF; CDR3nt: TGTGCCAGCACCGAGGGGAAGACTAGGTTTCGATGCGAGCAGTACTTC
abundance: many; d_gene: .; v_gene: TRBV5-1; j_gene: TRBJ2-7; CDR3aa: CASSSTSGPGEQYF; CDR3nt: TGCGCCAGCAGCTCTACTTCGGGTCCGGGCGAGCAGTACTTC
abundance: many; d_gene: TRBD1; v_gene: TRBV9; j_gene: TRBJ2-1; CDR3aa: CASSVAYRGKYNEQFF; CDR3nt: TGTGCCAGCAGCGTAGCTTACAGGGGGAAGTACAATGAGCAGTTCTTC